This T cell receptor (beta chain) was retrieved from a study of molecular identifiers for immune sequencing clone quantification. In germline, CDR1 is GTSNPN, CDR2 SVGIG (reference sequence). With 1 base clipped from V and 5 bases from J, the junction kept 8 bases outside the gene matches. The CDR3 is 14 residues long. This clonotype appeared a few times. Library preparation followed earlier protocols using designated TCR primers. Using its own MiXCR run on the PCR reads, TCRdb lists one record per CDR3 protein. This sample has 350,000 or so distinct CDR3 sequences; over 20% occur once, and the top ten carry approximately 0.8%.

Sequences were obtained from naive CD8+ T cells from blood, with Jurkat cell RNA spiked in. The subset denotes: FACS-sorted CD8+CD4-CCR7+CD45RA+ naive T cells. The chain carries TRBV30 and TRBJ2-7; TRBD1 aligns across 7 bases. The clonotype originates from a human donor in good health. Some libraries in this study had Jurkat cell RNA spiked in. The DNA for the CDR3 is TGTGCCTGGAGTGATGGGGCAGGGGGAAACGAGCAGTACTTC. It yields the protein CAWSDGAGGNEQYF.